What follows describes a single TCR beta chain. A much larger clonotype is one base distant, so this may be a read error. The germline V and J ends were trimmed by 7 bases and 1 base, with 19 bases remaining between them. Germline loops: CDR1 MNHNS, CDR2 SASEGT. This CDR3 is built from 16 residues. Amplification of TCR alpha and beta CDR3 regions from RNA used iRepertoire nested multiplex PCR. Each CDR3 protein gets one entry after TCRdb re-called the multiplex PCR reads with MiXCR. The sample has approximately 400,000 distinct CDR3 sequences; 35% to 45% are singletons. The entry originates in a study of glioma-infiltrating T cells.

The chain joins TRBV6-1 to TRBJ1-1; D ambiguous. The sequencing input was glioma tissue, nonneoplastic brain tissue, or PBMCs (not recorded which). The clonotype was recovered from a human donor with low-grade glioma or glioblastoma, undergoing nonglioma brain surgery, or in good health (not recorded which). The CDR3 protein is CASTLLVGPPNTEAFF. The CDR3 bases are TGTGCCAGCACCCTCCTCGTAGGACCTCCGAACACTGAAGCTTTCTTT.